The 21 T cell receptor beta chains given below trace back to one sample, sequenced in a study of Graves' ophthalmopathy and Graves' hyperthyroidism (dated by TCRdb to 2017 to 2018). For sequencing, an Illumina HiSeq 2000 was employed. For repertoire sequencing, the TCR beta CDR3 regions were amplified from RNA transcripts. The first round of RT-PCR was done with HTBI primers and the Qiagen OneStep RT-PCR kit, and was followed by a second round of multiplex PCR, then size selection and purification. TCRdb cleaned the public reads at Q25 with fastp, built clones with MiXCR and kept in-frame beta chains. Every CDR3 protein is listed once, alongside the most common genes and DNA of its rows. This sample holds almost 750,000 distinct CDR3 sequences; about 44% were observed only once. The top ten constitute approximately 46% of the sample. The sample was peripheral blood. Receptors were obtained from an adult man with Graves' ophthalmopathy.

This chain links TRBV10-3 with TRBJ1-1; tentatively, D is TRBD1 (6 bases). The CDR3 has 16 amino acids. The germline V gene encodes CDR1 ENHRY and CDR2 SYGVKD. V lost 0 bases to trimming and J lost 0 bases, with 11 bases between them. CDR3 protein: CAISESRTDMNTEAFF. In DNA, the CDR3 is TGTGCCATCAGTGAGTCCCGGACAGACATGAACACTGAAGCTTTCTTT.

This clonotype showed up many times. The V call is TRBV7-9, the J call TRBJ1-1; tentatively, D is TRBD1 (5 bases). In germline, CDR1 is SEHNR, CDR2 FQNEAQ (reference sequence). Trimming pared 2 bases from V and 1 base from J, leaving 8 bases between. This CDR3 region has 14 residues. For the CDR3, the DNA is TGTGCCAGCAGCTTATCGACAGCGAACACTGAAGCTTTCTTT. Protein sequence: CASSLSTANTEAFF.

The rearrangement links TRBV13 to TRBJ1-3; D gene uncertain. The germline V gene encodes CDR1 PRHDT and CDR2 FYEKMQ (reference sequence). This CDR3 region has 15 residues. Trimming took off 2 bases at V and 14 bases at J, with 22 bases between the two ends. DNA of the CDR3: TGTGCCAGCAGCTTAAAGGGTAGTTCGTTCGGCTCCTTATATTTT. Protein sequence: CASSLKGSSFGSLYF.

The genes are TRBV20-1 and TRBJ2-7; possibly TRBD2 for D (7 bases). V was cut by 2 bases and J by 6 bases, with 23 bases left in between. Germline V gene sequence: CDR1 DFQATT, CDR2 SNEGSKA (reference sequence). The CDR3 consists of 16 residues. The CDR3 spells CSARLRGAVPIGEQYF. In DNA form, the CDR3 reads TGCAGTGCTAGACTACGGGGGGCGGTTCCAATTGGCGAGCAGTACTTC.

Turning to this clonotype: It is unclear where the CDR3 begins or ends on the DNA, so no DNA is shown, and the CDR3 is as TCRdb lists it. The gene calls are TRBV5-4 and TRBJ2-7; the DNA was not used to check the table's D call, TRBD1. The CDR3 length is 17 residues, termini included. Germline V CDR1 and CDR2: SGHNT, YYREEE (reference sequence). CDR3 loop: CASSKDRNYGYTFGQYF.

Many counts were recorded for this clonotype. The CDR3 bases are TGTGCCATCAGTGACGTACTGAGCTCTGGAAACACCATATATTTT. Its translation: CAISDVLSSGNTIYF. V and J are TRBV10-3 and TRBJ1-3; no definite D call. Per germline, CDR1 ENHRY and CDR2 SYGVKD. Trimming shortened V by 3 bases and J by 0 bases, and 9 bases separated the two germline ends. The CDR3 length is 15 residues.

To note about this clonotype: Relative to the germline gene, one junction end is altered; a read error may explain this. The chain couples TRBV11-2 to TRBJ1-1; a possible D gene is TRBD1 (5 bases). Germline assignment: CDR1 SGHAT and CDR2 FQNNGV. This CDR3 has 16 amino acids. As DNA, the CDR3 is TGCGCCAGCAGCCAAGGTTTGGGGGAAAAGGACACTGAAGCTTTCTTT. Translation: CASSQGLGEKDTEAFF.

This chain links TRBV10-3 with TRBJ2-7; D might be TRBD1 (6 bases). CDR3 length: 14 residues. The V end lost 8 bases, the J end lost 3 bases, and 17 bases lay between the germline ends. From germline, CDR1 is ENHRY and CDR2 SYGVKD. CDR3: CAILDWTDRYEQYF. In DNA, the CDR3 is TGTGCCATCCTAGACTGGACAGACCGCTACGAGCAGTACTTC.

V usage is TRBV7-9 and J usage is TRBJ1-5, with TRBD1 as a possible D gene (5 bases). V lost 0 bases and J lost 14, with 14 bases in between. The germline CDR1 and CDR2 sequences are SEHNR and FQNEAQ (reference sequence). The CDR3 loop spans 13 amino acids. The CDR3 protein is CASSLAGGNYEHF. CDR3 DNA: TGTGCCAGCAGCTTAGCGGGGGGGAACTACGAGCATTTT.

V is TRBV12-3 or TRBV12-4 and J is TRBJ1-2; the match to TRBD1 covers 7 bases. The CDR3 covers 13 residues. V gave up 6 bases and J gave up 8 bases; unmatched junction bases: 9. The CDR3: CASRYDREAGYTF. CDR3 bases: TGTGCCAGCAGATATGACAGGGAGGCCGGCTACACCTTC.

This clonotype was counted only a few times. The gene calls are TRBV13 and TRBJ1-1; D ambiguous. V was clipped by 4 bases and J by 5 bases, with 8 bases between them. CDR1 is PRHDT and CDR2 is FYEKMQ in the germline V gene (reference sequence). The CDR3 has 12 residues. CDR3 amino acids: CASSSGRTEAFF. As DNA, the CDR3 is TGTGCCAGCAGCTCCGGGAGAACTGAAGCTTTCTTT.

V and J are TRBV10-3 and TRBJ2-7; D may correspond to TRBD1 or TRBD2 (5 bases each). The CDR3 has 12 amino acids. Germline CDR1 and CDR2: ENHRY and SYGVKD. The V end was cut by 10 bases, the J end by 1 base, with 11 bases between. As DNA, the CDR3 is TGTGCCAGTAGAGGGGCTTCCTACGAGCAGTACTTC. Protein product: CASRGASYEQYF.

The chain uses TRBV20-1 and TRBJ1-2, with D maybe TRBD1 (6 bases). There are 14 residues in the CDR3. V gave up 0 bases and J gave up 2 bases, with 10 bases separating them. Per germline, CDR1 DFQATT and CDR2 SNEGSKA (reference sequence). The CDR3: CSARDLTGNYGYTF. CDR3 DNA: TGCAGTGCTAGAGACCTGACAGGCAACTATGGCTACACCTTC.

This clonotype was picked up a small number of times. The chain employs TRBV6-1 and TRBJ2-7, with D perhaps TRBD1 (6 bases). In germline, CDR1 is MNHNS, CDR2 SASEGT. Trimming took off 5 bases at V and 7 bases at J, with 24 bases between the two ends. There are 16 residues in the CDR3. For the CDR3, the DNA is TGTGCCAGCAGTTACGAGAGGACAGCCGGAGGAGGTGAGCAGTACTTC. Encoded protein: CASSYERTAGGGEQYF.

V is TRBV2 and J is TRBJ1-4; D is possibly TRBD1 (6 bases). The CDR3 runs to 15 residues. Per germline, CDR1 SNHLY and CDR2 FYNNEI. V lost 8 bases and J lost 4, with 17 bases in between. In nucleotides, the CDR3 is TGTGCCAGCTCACCAAACGGGGGACATAATGAAAAACTGTTTTTT. This gives the protein CASSPNGGHNEKLFF.

The chain couples TRBV2 to TRBJ1-6; TRBD1 matches 11 bases. CDR3 size: 15 residues. V lost 3 bases and J lost 7; bases outside the gene matches: 2. CDR1 and CDR2 (germline): SNHLY, FYNNEI. The DNA for the CDR3 is TGTGCCAGCAGTGATGGGACAGGGGGAAATTCACCCCTCCACTTT. It codes for CASSDGTGGNSPLHF.

The rearrangement uses TRBV10-2 and TRBJ1-1; no clear D. Germline loops: CDR1 WSHSY, CDR2 SAAADI. This CDR3 is built from 13 residues. Trimming took 7 bases from V and 5 from J, leaving 14 bases between them. DNA of the CDR3: TGCGCCAGCAACGTAAAGCGGGAGACTGAAGCTTTCTTT. It is translated as CASNVKRETEAFF.

The chain employs TRBV12-3 or TRBV12-4 and TRBJ2-7; 9 positions agree with TRBD1. The V segment lost 1 base and the J segment 2 bases; nucleotides outside the gene matches: 6. This CDR3 comprises 16 residues. The CDR3 coding sequence is TGTGCCAGCAGTTTAGGTAGGACAGGGGTCGCCTACGAGCAGTACTTC. As protein: CASSLGRTGVAYEQYF.

The table lists this clonotype with many counts. The V call is TRBV29-1, the J call TRBJ1-6; TRBD1 matches at 9 bases. CDR1 is SQVTM and CDR2 is ANQGSEA in the germline V gene. The V segment lost 6 bases and the J segment 7 bases; nucleotides outside the gene matches: 4. CDR3 size: 13 residues. CDR3 in amino acids: CSVGQGPNSPLHF. CDR3 in DNA: TGCAGCGTCGGACAGGGGCCGAATTCACCCCTCCACTTT.

This clonotype was counted many times. The chain employs TRBV15 and TRBJ1-2; no clear D. The germline V gene has CDR1 LNHNV and CDR2 YYDKDF (reference sequence). This CDR3 region has 16 residues. V was pared by 1 base and J by 1 base, with 13 bases between. The CDR3 is CATSRAVRPSNYGYTF. CDR3 nucleotide sequence: TGTGCCACCAGCAGAGCCGTCCGCCCTAGTAACTATGGCTACACCTTC.

This rearrangement joins TRBV5-1 to TRBJ2-2, with 7 positions matching TRBD1. The CDR3 has 15 amino acids. The V segment lost 4 bases and the J segment 0 bases; nucleotides outside the gene matches: 3. Germline lookup yields CDR1 SGHRS and CDR2 YFSETQ. CDR3 amino acids: CASSQDRPNTGELFF. The CDR3 region has the DNA TGCGCCAGCAGCCAGGACAGGCCGAACACCGGGGAGCTGTTTTTT. The full variable domain, in which reference TRBV5-1 and TRBJ2-2 provide the parts outside the CDR3, is KAGVTQTPRYLIKTRGQQVTLSCSPISGHRSVSWYQQTPGQGLQFLFEYFSETQRNKGNFPGRFSGRQFSNSRSEMNVSTLELGDSALYLCASSQDRPNTGELFFGEGSRLTVL.